This T cell receptor (beta chain) was sequenced during a study of CD8+ T cells in alopecia areata. With 4 bases removed from V and 1 base from J, the gap between germline ends came to 17 bases. Germline V gene data show CDR1 as MDHEN and CDR2 as SYDVKM. This CDR3 has 16 amino acids. Treatment specified: oral pan-JAK inhibitor, 5-10 mg twice daily. In each case, RNA was isolated and then reverse transcribed into cDNA as the sequencing template. TCRdb's table, derived via immunoSEQ multiplex PCR, lists solely in-frame clones and lacks some. The sample has 60,000 to 90,000 clones, approximately 72% seen once.

The specimen comprised CD8+ T cells sorted from blood, sampled at week 24, from a patient treated with tofacitinib. The sequence was collected from a human donor with alopecia areata. The chain couples TRBV28 to TRBJ2-7; TRBD1 is a possible D gene (5 bases). The CDR3 here is CASSSFRQTVSYEQYF. The CDR3 DNA sequence: TGTGCCAGCAGTTCCTTCAGACAGACCGTTTCCTACGAGCAGTACTTC.